This T cell receptor beta chain was profiled in a study of CD8+ T cells in alopecia areata. Remarks on this clone: Its specificity is not known.

Following RNA extraction, reverse transcription yielded cDNA that acted as the sequencing template. The data were produced by immunoSEQ multiplex PCR, yet TCRdb's version contains in-frame clones alone and is incomplete. The sample lists around 160,000 clones; around 59% were seen once. The treatment denotes: oral pan-JAK inhibitor, 5-10 mg twice daily. The study team obtained lesional scalp punch biopsies and peripheral blood from alopecia areata patients. CDR3 length equals 11 residues. CDR1 MNHEY and CDR2 SMNVEV come from the germline V gene (reference sequence). V lost 8 bases and J lost 7, with 10 bases in between. Study conclusions and caveats: Tofacitinib yielded significantly lower scalp clonality and fewer expanded CD8+ clones among the top 100. Lesional scalp, notably in alopecia totalis/universalis, had clonality above that of normal scalp. Mice showed TCR sharing more clearly than patients did, possibly owing to HLA.

This chain links TRBV27 with TRBJ2-3; D remains unclear. The receptor's source is a human donor with alopecia areata. The source was CD4+ T cells sorted from blood, collected at week 24, from a patient treated with tofacitinib. The DNA of the CDR3 is TGTGCCAGCGCCTCCATCCATACGCAGTATTTT. It codes for CASASIHTQYF.